This paragraph covers one T cell receptor (beta chain) sequence. This sample was taken from a study of shared clonotypes between healthy human individuals. The CDR3 length is 14 residues. Trimming removed 2 bases at V and 1 base at J, with 10 bases between. Germline V CDR1 and CDR2: GTSNPN, SVGIG (reference sequence). Generated by immunoSEQ multiplex PCR, the TCRdb table keeps only in-frame clones and is missing some. The sample yields around 700,000 clones, 72% seen once. The sequenced material came from memory CD4+ T cells sorted from blood. Subset specified: CD45RA-negative fraction. This rearrangement joins TRBV30 to TRBJ2-3, with D possibly being TRBD2 (6 bases). The receptor comes from a woman in her thirties in good health. The CDR3 coding sequence is TGTGCCTGGAGTCCCCCTAGCGGCACAGATACGCAGTATTTT. Translated: CAWSPPSGTDTQYF.